These 25 T cell receptor beta chains share one sample of origin, sequenced in a study of preoperative IRX-2 immunotherapy in early breast cancer. Documented treatment: preoperative locoregional IRX-2 cytokine immunotherapy. Generated by immunoSEQ multiplex PCR, the TCRdb table keeps only in-frame clones and is missing some. This repertoire shows 3,000 to 4,000 clones, more than 65% found once; its top ten account for more than 11%. This material consisted of tumor tissue, taken after IRX-2 immunotherapy. All receptors derive from a human donor with breast cancer.

The chain couples TRBV11-3 to TRBJ2-5; possible D gene TRBD2, 6 bases. Germline V gene sequence: CDR1 SGHNT, CDR2 YENEEA. There are 16 residues in the CDR3. Deletions cut 5 bases from V and 3 bases from J, with 19 bases between. The CDR3 DNA follows: TGTGCCAGCAGCACACATTGGGTGCGGGATAAAGAGACCCAGTACTTC. Protein product: CASSTHWVRDKETQYF.

The chain recombines TRBV18 with TRBJ1-2; TRBD1 aligns across 10 bases. Germline V gene data show CDR1 as KGHSH and CDR2 as LQKENI. The length of the CDR3 is 15 residues. V gave up 6 bases and J gave up 4 bases; unmatched junction bases: 8. The CDR3 here is CASSRQGAHFYGYTF. The DNA of the CDR3 is TGTGCCAGCTCCCGACAGGGGGCCCATTTCTATGGCTACACCTTC.

V is TRBV19 and J is TRBJ2-3, with 8 bases aligning to TRBD1. The ends lost 5 bases at V and 6 bases at J; junction bases unmatched: 7. The CDR3 has 14 residues. Germline-derived CDR1 and CDR2 are LNHDA and SQIVND (reference sequence). CDR3 region: CASSLGTGLDTQYF. In DNA form, the CDR3 reads TGTGCCAGTAGTTTAGGGACAGGACTCGATACGCAGTATTTT.

The chain carries TRBV11-3 and TRBJ1-2; 7 nucleotides match TRBD1. This CDR3 contains 14 residues. V trimming: 6 bases; J trimming: 6 bases; junction bases outside the gene matches: 10. Germline V lookup: CDR1 SGHNT, CDR2 YENEEA. The CDR3 loop reads CASRLAGTVHGYTF. The DNA for the CDR3 is TGTGCCAGCAGGCTCGCAGGGACAGTCCATGGCTACACCTTC.

This chain links TRBV7-1 with TRBJ1-1; tentative D call: TRBD1 (6 bases). TRBV7-1 qualifies as an ORF whose function is uncertain. The CDR3 is 13 residues long. V was clipped by 6 bases and J by 6 bases, with 14 bases between them. This CDR3 is CASRKLGQSEAFF. The CDR3 region has the DNA TGTGCCAGCAGGAAACTCGGACAGTCTGAAGCTTTCTTT.

V and J are TRBV6-8 and TRBJ1-5; 10 bases are shared with TRBD1. The CDR3 has 15 amino acids. Looked up from germline, CDR1 is MNHGY and CDR2 is SAAAGT. With V trimmed by 11 bases and J by 2 bases, 9 bases remained unmatched. In nucleotides, the CDR3 is TGTGCCGGCGGACAGGGGGGTATCGGCAATCAGCCCCAGCATTTT. Translating gives CAGGQGGIGNQPQHF.

This clone was observed a few times. The J gene is TRBJ1-1, the V gene TRBV5-1; D is unclear. The germline V gene encodes CDR1 SGHRS and CDR2 YFSETQ. The V end was cut by 4 bases, the J end by 5 bases, with 18 bases between. The CDR3 is 15 residues long. CDR3: CASSGERRYITEAFF. In nucleotides, the CDR3 is TGCGCCAGCAGCGGAGAACGACGGTATATAACTGAAGCTTTCTTT.

The chain uses TRBV28 and TRBJ1-2; 10 bases align to TRBD1. Germline trimming cut 7 bases from V and 7 bases from J; bases unmatched to any gene: 9. CDR3 size: 14 residues. Germline V CDR1 and CDR2: MDHEN, SYDVKM. This CDR3 reads CASTYSGTGVGYTF. CDR3 coding DNA: TGTGCCAGCACCTACTCCGGGACAGGGGTTGGCTACACCTTC.

The chain employs TRBV11-3 and TRBJ1-1; D may be TRBD1 (5 bases). The CDR3 extends over 14 amino acids. Trimming stripped 5 bases from V and 1 base from J, with 11 bases between. Looked up from germline, CDR1 is SGHNT and CDR2 is YENEEA. This CDR3 reads CASSPREENTEAFF. CDR3 nucleotide sequence: TGTGCCAGCAGCCCCAGGGAGGAGAACACTGAAGCTTTCTTT.

In this sample, this clone turned up once. The chain links TRBV6-8 to TRBJ2-2; weak D call: TRBD2 (5 bases). Trimming stripped 5 bases from V and 7 bases from J, with 8 bases between. Germline-derived CDR1 and CDR2 are MNHGY and SAAAGT. The CDR3 has 12 amino acids. The CDR3 coding sequence is TGTGCCAGCAGTCTGAGGGTCGGGGAGCTGTTTTTT. Its protein product is CASSLRVGELFF.

This clone was observed a single time. The gene calls are TRBV7-2 and TRBJ2-1; 14 bases agree with TRBD2. The CDR3 consists of 16 residues. Germline CDR1 reads SGHTA; CDR2 reads FQGNSA. The junction had 8 bases not matched to a gene; V was cut back by 3 bases and J by 10 bases. The CDR3, as DNA: TGTGCCAGCAGCTTCCCGACTAGCGGGAGGGCCCGGGAGCAGTTCTTC. Protein product: CASSFPTSGRAREQFF.

The genes are TRBV5-1 and TRBJ1-1; D gene ambiguous. CDR3 size: 15 residues. The germline V gene has CDR1 SGHRS and CDR2 YFSETQ. V lost 0 bases and J lost 0, with 9 bases in between. The CDR3 nucleotides read TGCGCCAGCAGCTTGGGACATACGATGAACACTGAAGCTTTCTTT. The encoded protein is CASSLGHTMNTEAFF. Based on the CDR3 plus reference TRBV5-1 and TRBJ1-1, the full variable domain is KAGVTQTPRYLIKTRGQQVTLSCSPISGHRSVSWYQQTPGQGLQFLFEYFSETQRNKGNFPGRFSGRQFSNSRSEMNVSTLELGDSALYLCASSLGHTMNTEAFFGQGTRLTVV.

This clone has just one count. The chain couples TRBV6-8 to TRBJ1-2; no firm D call. V was cut by 4 bases and J by 4 bases, with 16 bases left in between. The germline V gene has CDR1 MNHGY and CDR2 SAAAGT. The CDR3 extends over 15 amino acids. The CDR3 bases are TGTGCCAGCAGTTCTCGACTGCGGACTATCTATGGCTACACCTTC. Protein sequence: CASSSRLRTIYGYTF.

The J gene is TRBJ2-3, the V gene TRBV11-3; D may be TRBD1 (5 bases). The CDR3 length is 14 residues. Germline CDR1 and CDR2: SGHNT and YENEEA. The V gene lost 5 bases and the J gene lost 2 bases, with 11 bases spanning the gap. CDR3 sequence: CASSLTAFTDTQYF. Here the CDR3 DNA reads TGTGCCAGCAGCCTGACAGCGTTCACAGATACGCAGTATTTT.

The chain couples TRBV10-2 to TRBJ2-7; TRBD1 aligns across 9 bases. From germline, CDR1 is WSHSY and CDR2 SAAADI. The CDR3 spans 17 residues. The V segment lost 5 bases and the J segment 2 bases; nucleotides outside the gene matches: 13. The CDR3 reads CASSRDRDIPYPYEQYF. The CDR3 nucleotides are TGCGCCAGCAGTAGGGACAGGGACATTCCCTACCCCTACGAGCAGTACTTC.

V gene TRBV19 combines with J gene TRBJ2-3; D is tentatively TRBD1 or TRBD2 (6 bases each). Germline V CDR1 and CDR2: LNHDA, SQIVND (reference sequence). The CDR3 spans 14 residues. V was trimmed by 8 bases and J by 0 bases, leaving 12 bases between them. The CDR3 is CASHQGGSTDTQYF. CDR3 coding DNA: TGTGCCAGTCACCAAGGGGGGAGCACAGATACGCAGTATTTT.

The sample holds one count of this clone. J is TRBJ1-2 and V is TRBV19; D uncertain. Germline V gene sequence: CDR1 LNHDA, CDR2 SQIVND (reference sequence). CDR3 length: 14 amino acids. V lost 7 bases and J 5 bases, leaving 17 bases between the germline ends. CDR3 in DNA: TGTGCCAGTACTTTCCGGGCAGAACCTTATGGCTACACCTTC. Its protein is CASTFRAEPYGYTF. The full variable domain, completed using reference TRBV19 and TRBJ1-2, is DGGITQSPKYLFRKEGQNVTLSCEQNLNHDAMYWYRQDPGQGLRLIYYSQIVNDFQKGDIAEGYSVSREKKESFPLTVTSAQKNPTAFYLCASTFRAEPYGYTFGSGTRLTVV.

The J gene is TRBJ2-5, the V gene TRBV29-1; D is possibly TRBD2 (5 bases). The CDR3 covers 12 residues. Germline V gives CDR1 SQVTM, CDR2 ANQGSEA. V was pared by 2 bases and J by 7 bases, with 11 bases between. The CDR3 reads CSVEISGLTQYF. CDR3 nucleotide sequence: TGCAGCGTTGAAATCTCGGGGTTGACCCAGTACTTC. The whole variable domain, remainder taken from reference TRBV29-1 and TRBJ2-5, is SAVISQKPSRDICQRGTSLTIQCQVDSQVTMMFWYRQQPGQSLTLIATANQGSEATYESGFVIDKFPISRPNLTFSTLTVSNMSPEDSSIYLCSVEISGLTQYFGPGTRLLVL.

The CDR3, as DNA: TGTGCCAGCTCACCCAAGAGCCAGGGAGGGTCCGGCGAGCAGTACTTC. Encoded protein: CASSPKSQGGSGEQYF. The genes are TRBV18 and TRBJ2-7, with 7 bases lining up with TRBD2. Germline CDR1 KGHSH, CDR2 LQKENI. CDR3 length: 16 amino acids. Trimming at V came to 3 bases and at J to 6 bases, leaving 14 bases not matched to a gene.

V usage is TRBV5-1 and J usage is TRBJ2-7; 7 positions agree with TRBD2. This CDR3 is 14 amino acids long. Germline V gene sequence: CDR1 SGHRS, CDR2 YFSETQ. V trimming: 4 bases; J trimming: 0 bases; junction bases outside the gene matches: 4. Written as DNA, the CDR3 is TGCGCCAGCAGCCAAGGCGGGAGCTCCTACGAGCAGTACTTC. It specifies CASSQGGSSYEQYF.

The V call is TRBV1, the J call TRBJ1-5; TRBD1 is taken as the D call from the table, unchecked against the DNA. TRBV1 is a pseudogene locus. The CDR3 runs to 16 residues. The CDR3 spells CASSQLGTSSNQPQHF. The CDR3, as DNA: TGCGCCAGCAGCCAACTCGGGACATCTAGCAATCAGCCCCAGCATTTT.

This chain connects TRBV5-1 to TRBJ1-2; 8 nucleotides agree with TRBD1. V lost 4 bases to trimming and J lost 6 bases; unmatched junction nucleotides: 14. This CDR3 is built from 16 residues. Germline-derived CDR1 and CDR2 are SGHRS and YFSETQ. The CDR3 DNA is TGCGCCAGCAGCCTCGGACAGGGAGCCTCTCGTGATGGCTACACCTTC. Translating it yields CASSLGQGASRDGYTF. Full variable domain (remainder filled in from reference TRBV5-1 and TRBJ1-2): KAGVTQTPRYLIKTRGQQVTLSCSPISGHRSVSWYQQTPGQGLQFLFEYFSETQRNKGNFPGRFSGRQFSNSRSEMNVSTLELGDSALYLCASSLGQGASRDGYTFGSGTRLTVV.

The chain uses TRBV30 and TRBJ1-1; TRBD1 matches 8 bases. The germline V gene has CDR1 GTSNPN and CDR2 SVGIG (reference sequence). The trim removed 3 bases at V and 4 bases at J, leaving 7 bases unmatched. The CDR3 totals 14 residues. The DNA of the CDR3 is TGTGCCTGGAGGGTGACAGGGGTGAGCACTGAAGCTTTCTTT. Translated, it gives CAWRVTGVSTEAFF.

This clone was detected once. J is TRBJ1-5 and V is TRBV22-1. TRBV22-1 is a pseudogene locus. There are 14 residues in the CDR3. CDR3 nucleotides: TGTGCCAGCAGCCCTGGGACGGGTAGACAGCCCCAGCATTTT. Translation gives CASSPGTGRQPQHF.

J is TRBJ2-2 and V is TRBV7-6, with TRBD2 as a possible D gene (6 bases). In germline, CDR1 is SGHVS, CDR2 FNYEAQ. V lost 3 bases and J lost 4, with 12 bases in between. The CDR3 covers 15 residues. CDR3 protein: CASSLEAGTTGELFF. CDR3 DNA: TGTGCCAGCAGCTTGGAGGCGGGGACCACCGGGGAGCTGTTTTTT.